Below are 27 T cell receptor beta chains sequenced from a single sample in a study of blood T cell repertoires in COVID-19. Clones were read by immunoSEQ multiplex PCR, and TCRdb kept only the in-frame ones, dropping some. The sample lists 95,000 to 150,000 clones; almost 70% were seen once. Sequencing was carried out using peripheral blood. The receptors were gathered from a woman between 65 and 79 years old with acute or convalescent COVID-19.

This clone was detected many times. The rearrangement uses TRBV5-5 and TRBJ2-7, with 12 bases fitting TRBD2. Unmatched junction bases numbered 8, after V lost 4 bases and J lost 0 bases. This CDR3 has 17 amino acids. Germline values: CDR1 SGHKS, CDR2 YYEKEE (reference sequence). CDR3 residues: CASSPRGTSGSSYEQYF. The DNA of the CDR3 is TGTGCCAGCAGCCCCAGGGGGACTAGCGGGTCCTCCTACGAGCAGTACTTC.

The gene calls are TRBV4-3 and TRBJ2-1; TRBD2 is a possible D gene (5 bases). This CDR3 comprises 15 residues. Germline loops: CDR1 LGHNA, CDR2 YSLEER. Trimming took off 4 bases at V and 1 base at J, with 11 bases between the two ends. The CDR3 coding sequence is TGCGCCAGCAGCCTCCGGACGGGGTCCTACAATGAGCAGTTCTTC. The encoded protein is CASSLRTGSYNEQFF.

The genes are TRBV29-1 and TRBJ2-6, with 7 bases identical to TRBD1. This CDR3 has 16 amino acids. Germline lookup yields CDR1 SQVTM and CDR2 ANQGSEA. Trimming removed 1 base from V and 0 bases from J; junction bases left unmatched: 3. CDR3 protein: CSVEGTGNSGANVLTF. CDR3 nucleotides: TGCAGCGTTGAAGGGACAGGAAACTCTGGGGCCAACGTCCTGACTTTC.

This clone was seen more than once but under ten times. CDR3 bases: TGCGCCAGCAGCTTGGGCCACAGGGGGAACACTGAAGCTTTCTTT. Encoded protein: CASSLGHRGNTEAFF. The genes are TRBV5-1 and TRBJ1-1; the match to TRBD1 covers 7 bases. V lost 0 bases to trimming and J lost 1 base; unmatched junction nucleotides: 3. The germline gives CDR1 SGHRS, CDR2 YFSETQ. This CDR3 is built from 15 residues.

The V call is TRBV5-1, the J call TRBJ2-3; 12 nucleotides match TRBD1. The CDR3 is 16 amino acids. Per the germline V gene, CDR1 is SGHRS and CDR2 is YFSETQ. J lost 3 bases, V lost 8 bases, and 10 bases had no gene match. The chain's CDR3 is CASRLSGQGATDTQYF. The DNA of the CDR3 is TGCGCCAGTCGTTTATCGGGACAGGGGGCAACAGATACGCAGTATTTT.

V gene TRBV27 combines with J gene TRBJ2-7; 11 nucleotides match TRBD1. The junction had 9 bases not matched to a gene; V was cut back by 1 base and J by 7 bases. Per germline, CDR1 MNHEY and CDR2 SMNVEV (reference sequence). CDR3 size: 16 residues. In nucleotides, the CDR3 is TGTGCCAGCAGTTTATATTTCGGACAGGGGGCGGGGGAGCAGTACTTC. It encodes CASSLYFGQGAGEQYF.

This clone was recorded many times. V gene TRBV6-1 combines with J gene TRBJ1-2; D remains ambiguous. The CDR3 has 12 residues. Germline V gene data show CDR1 as MNHNS and CDR2 as SASEGT. Trimming cost V 3 bases and J 11 bases, with 13 bases left between them. Here the CDR3 DNA reads TGTGCCAGCAGTGATGTAGTTTCTTGGTACACCTTC. Protein product: CASSDVVSWYTF.

J is TRBJ2-7 and V is TRBV6-2 or TRBV6-3, with 10 bases that match TRBD2. CDR1 MNHEY and CDR2 SVGEGT come from the germline V gene. Trimming took 6 bases from V and 4 from J; bases not matched to a gene: 9. This CDR3 is 15 amino acids long. The CDR3 nucleotides read TGTGCCAGCAGCCGCACTGGGACTAGCGCGTACGAGCAGTACTTC. Its protein is CASSRTGTSAYEQYF.

The rearrangement uses TRBV6-4 and TRBJ2-2; D possibly corresponds to TRBD1 (5 bases). CDR3 length: 14 residues. Germline V gene lookup returns CDR1 MRHNA and CDR2 SNTAGT. V was trimmed by 3 bases and J by 1 base, leaving 6 bases between them. CDR3 sequence (DNA): TGTGCCAGCAGTGATACAGGGAACACCGGGGAGCTGTTTTTT. It translates to CASSDTGNTGELFF.

The chain combines TRBV3-1 (or the pseudogene TRBV3-2) with TRBJ1-2, with no clear D. The CDR3 has 17 amino acids. Germline lookup yields CDR1 LGHDT and CDR2 YNNKEL (reference sequence). V was clipped by 0 bases and J by 2 bases, with 16 bases between them. The CDR3 nucleotides are TGTGCCAGCAGCCAAGATGACGGTCCGGGGTACAACTATGGCTACACCTTC. Translating gives CASSQDDGPGYNYGYTF.

Only a few counts were recorded for this clone. The J gene is TRBJ1-4, the V gene TRBV28; D possibly corresponds to TRBD1 (6 bases). Trimming shortened V by 5 bases and J by 14 bases, and 15 bases separated the two germline ends. In germline, CDR1 is MDHEN, CDR2 SYDVKM. This CDR3 spans 12 amino acids. The CDR3 DNA is TGTGCCAGCAGTAGGGGATGGACAGATCTGTTTTTT. Encoded protein: CASSRGWTDLFF.

Written as DNA, the CDR3 is TGTGCCAGCAGTGAATGGCTAGAGGCCTACGAGCAGTACTTC. Encoded protein: CASSEWLEAYEQYF. The chain couples TRBV6-4 to TRBJ2-7; no clear D gene. The germline gives CDR1 MRHNA, CDR2 SNTAGT. Trimming took off 3 bases at V and 2 bases at J, with 11 bases between the two ends. The CDR3 covers 14 residues.

The rearrangement uses TRBV7-9 and TRBJ2-7, with a weak D call TRBD1 (6 bases). Trimming shortened V by 0 bases and J by 7 bases, and 16 bases separated the two germline ends. The CDR3 spans 15 residues. Germline lookup yields CDR1 SEHNR and CDR2 FQNEAQ (reference sequence). CDR3 region: CASSLATGAVGEQYF. In DNA, the CDR3 is TGTGCCAGCAGCTTAGCGACAGGAGCTGTCGGGGAGCAGTACTTC.

This clone was seen more than once but under ten times. The chain carries TRBV10-1 and TRBJ2-2, with TRBD2 as a possible D gene (6 bases). This CDR3 has 13 residues. V lost 2 bases, J lost 6 bases, and 7 bases lay in between. Germline CDR1 and CDR2: WNHNN and SYGVQD (reference sequence). CDR3 protein: CASSETSSGELFF. As DNA, the CDR3 is TGCGCCAGCAGTGAGACTAGCTCCGGGGAGCTGTTTTTT.

The chain employs TRBV13 and TRBJ2-1, with a tentative D call TRBD1 (6 bases). Germline V gives CDR1 PRHDT, CDR2 FYEKMQ (reference sequence). Deletions cut 8 bases from V and 0 bases from J, with 11 bases between. There are 14 residues in the CDR3. This CDR3 reads CASSTGSSYNEQFF. The CDR3 nucleotides read TGTGCCAGCTCAACAGGGAGCTCCTACAATGAGCAGTTCTTC. The whole variable domain, remainder taken from reference TRBV13 and TRBJ2-1, is AAGVIQSPRHLIKEKRETATLKCYPIPRHDTVYWYQQGPGQDPQFLISFYEKMQSDKGSIPDRFSAQQFSDYHSELNMSSLELGDSALYFCASSTGSSYNEQFFGPGTRLTVL.

The V and J genes are TRBV9 and TRBJ1-6; tentatively, D is TRBD1 (6 bases). This CDR3 contains 15 residues. The V gene's germline CDR1 is SGDLS and CDR2 YYNGEE. Deletions cut 2 bases from V and 0 bases from J, with 6 bases between. The CDR3 nucleotides are TGTGCCAGCAGCGTGGACAGCTCCTATAATTCACCCCTCCACTTT. Encoded protein: CASSVDSSYNSPLHF.

The V gene is TRBV11-2, the J gene TRBJ1-1; D may be TRBD1 (5 bases). The CDR3 is 13 residues long. Trimming took off 5 bases at V and 7 bases at J, with 14 bases between the two ends. Germline CDR1 is SGHAT and CDR2 is FQNNGV. Here the CDR3 DNA reads TGTGCCAGCAGCAATTCCGGACATGATGAAGCTTTCTTT. This translates into CASSNSGHDEAFF.

This clone occurred a few times. V gene TRBV14 combines with J gene TRBJ2-3, with TRBD2 matching 8 bases. The CDR3 runs 15 residues. CDR1 and CDR2 from the germline V gene are SGHDN and FVKESK. V lost 4 bases and J lost 3; bases outside the gene matches: 6. Here the CDR3 DNA reads TGTGCCAGCAGCCTGACAGGCGGGGGGACAGATACGCAGTATTTT. Its protein is CASSLTGGGTDTQYF.

The chain uses TRBV7-3 and TRBJ2-2; TRBD1 might be the D (6 bases). With 5 bases removed from V and 7 bases from J, the gap between germline ends came to 17 bases. CDR1 is SGHTA, CDR2 FQGTGA, per germline. This CDR3 is 15 amino acids long. Written as DNA, the CDR3 is TGTGCCAGCAGCCCTTACAGGGTTGGAGACGGGGAGCTGTTTTTT. This encodes CASSPYRVGDGELFF.

The rearrangement uses TRBV7-2 and TRBJ2-5, with 10 bases identical to TRBD1. Germline values: CDR1 SGHTA, CDR2 FQGNSA. The CDR3 extends over 14 amino acids. The J segment lost 6 bases and the V segment lost 3 bases, leaving 4 bases of the junction unmatched. CDR3 protein: CASSLGQGRQTQYF. The DNA for the CDR3 is TGTGCCAGCAGCTTGGGACAGGGGCGACAGACCCAGTACTTC.

The V gene is TRBV30, the J gene TRBJ2-3, with D unresolved. The CDR3 is 14 residues long. Deletions cut 1 base from V and 0 bases from J, with 8 bases between. Germline CDR1 and CDR2: GTSNPN and SVGIG (reference sequence). The CDR3 protein is CAWSAKDSTDTQYF. DNA for the CDR3: TGTGCCTGGAGTGCTAAAGATAGCACAGATACGCAGTATTTT. Full variable domain (missing parts from reference TRBV30 and TRBJ2-3): SQTIHQWPATLVQPVGSPLSLECTVEGTSNPNLYWYRQAAGRGLQLLFYSVGIGQISSEVPQNLSASRPQDRQFILSSKKLLLSDSGFYLCAWSAKDSTDTQYFGPGTRLTVL.

The chain uses TRBV9 and TRBJ2-5; 8 bases are shared with TRBD2. Germline values: CDR1 SGDLS, CDR2 YYNGEE. J gave up 1 base and V 4 bases, and 9 bases lay outside the gene matches. CDR3 length: 16 residues. The CDR3 loop is CASSPRPTSGQETQYF. The DNA for the CDR3 is TGTGCCAGCAGCCCTCGCCCTACTAGCGGCCAAGAGACCCAGTACTTC.

This chain joins TRBV7-9 and TRBJ2-5; 8 nucleotides agree with TRBD2. The CDR3 has 18 residues. V lost 2 bases, J lost 0 bases, and 11 bases stayed unmatched. Per germline, CDR1 SEHNR and CDR2 FQNEAQ (reference sequence). CDR3 sequence (DNA): TGTGCCAGCAGCTTACGCACGGGGGTAGCGGGGTACCAAGAGACCCAGTACTTC. Translation gives CASSLRTGVAGYQETQYF.

The chain recombines TRBV6-5 with TRBJ1-2; D gene ambiguous. Germline-derived CDR1 and CDR2 are MNHEY and SVGAGI. Trimming stripped 2 bases from V and 0 bases from J, with 10 bases between. The CDR3 totals 15 residues. Written as DNA, the CDR3 is TGTGCCAGCAGTTACGGAGGAATAGCTAACTATGGCTACACCTTC. Translation: CASSYGGIANYGYTF.

V and J are TRBV2 and TRBJ2-7, with D tentatively TRBD1 (6 bases). The CDR3 runs to 13 residues. V lost 8 bases and J lost 5, with 16 bases in between. From germline, CDR1 is SNHLY and CDR2 FYNNEI. The CDR3 DNA sequence: TGTGCCAGCTATGAACCAGGGGTCCACGAGCAGTACTTC. Amino acid sequence: CASYEPGVHEQYF.

This chain connects TRBV21-1 to TRBJ1-3; the table's D call, TRBD1, has no DNA check behind it. TRBV21-1 is a pseudogene. The CDR3 length is 17 residues. This CDR3 is CASSKAWAGLPGNTIYF. The DNA for the CDR3 is TGTGCCAGCAGCAAAGCGTGGGCAGGCCTTCCTGGAAACACCATATATTTT.

This clone was recorded a few times. The genes are TRBV28 and TRBJ1-4; 8 bases align to TRBD1. The germline V gene has CDR1 MDHEN and CDR2 SYDVKM. The CDR3 runs to 15 residues. J lost 8 bases, V lost 1 base, and 6 bases had no gene match. The CDR3 spells CASSLSGQGEEKLFF. CDR3 nucleotides: TGTGCCAGCAGTTTATCCGGACAGGGCGAGGAAAAACTGTTTTTT.